The 2 T cell receptor beta chains below were found in one sample sequenced in a study of a mutant IDH1 vaccine in newly diagnosed glioma. This sample's time point: week 5, during vaccination. Each dose of the vaccine consisted of 300 ug of mutant IDH1 20-mer peptide, with topical imiquimod. Their target antigens are unknown. Method: immunoSEQ multiplex PCR; TCRdb's copy keeps in-frame clones and lacks some. The table has approximately 80,000 clones, more than 85% seen once; the top ten hold 0.55% to 0.65%. The specimen comprised PBMCs, sampled from a glioma patient whose treatment included an IDH1 peptide vaccine. These receptors were collected from a woman in her 50s with glioma.

The V and J genes are TRBV7-9 and TRBJ2-7, with TRBD2 matching over 7 bases. Trimming took 3 bases from V and 4 from J; bases not matched to a gene: 9. Germline-derived CDR1 and CDR2 are SEHNR and FQNEAQ (reference sequence). The CDR3 is 15 amino acids. CDR3 protein: CASSFHTSARYEQYF. CDR3 bases: TGTGCCAGCAGCTTCCATACTAGCGCCCGATACGAGCAGTACTTC.

The CDR3 loop reads CASSSGSQYDTEAFF. Written as DNA, the CDR3 is TGCGCCAGCAGCTCGGGATCCCAATATGACACTGAAGCTTTCTTT. J is TRBJ1-1 and V is TRBV5-1; D gene unclear. V lost 3 bases to trimming and J lost 3 bases, with 15 bases between them. Per the germline V gene, CDR1 is SGHRS and CDR2 is YFSETQ. The CDR3 length is 15 residues. Filled out from reference TRBV5-1 and TRBJ1-1, the complete variable domain reads KAGVTQTPRYLIKTRGQQVTLSCSPISGHRSVSWYQQTPGQGLQFLFEYFSETQRNKGNFPGRFSGRQFSNSRSEMNVSTLELGDSALYLCASSSGSQYDTEAFFGQGTRLTVV.